This note documents a single TCR beta chain sequence. Its antigen is as yet unknown. The sample belongs to a study of graft-versus-host responses after intestinal transplantation. Looking at the study overall: Tacrolimus and steroids were given for two to four years to all recipients after anti-thymocyte globulin induction.

The assay was immunoSEQ multiplex PCR, and TCRdb's table has in-frame clones only and misses some. The repertoire holds around 120,000 clones, 90% to 95% seen once, with more than 0.09% in the top ten. V shed 0 bases and J shed 8 bases, with 13 bases lying between them. Germline V gene data show CDR1 as SGHTA and CDR2 as FQGNSA. The CDR3 spans 15 residues. General study findings and limits: Some GvH clones appeared in ileal mucosa or blood before recipient bone marrow. Early post-transplant HvG declines were associated with peak circulating GvH clone levels.

The chain has TRBV7-2 and TRBJ1-4, with D possibly matching TRBD1 (6 bases). This clonotype was obtained from a human donor who received an intestinal transplant. The sample in question was unstimulated CD4+ T cells sorted from spleen or lymph node cells, obtained before intestinal transplant. The CDR3 region has the DNA TGTGCCAGCAGCTTAGCGAGGGGGGGCGCCGAAAAACTGTTTTTT. This codes for CASSLARGGAEKLFF.